This TCR beta chain was retrieved from a study of T-cell reconstitution after alpha-beta-depleted transplantation in children. Unique molecular identifiers were used to barcode this TCRbeta library. TCRdb recomputed calls from the PCR reads with MiXCR, one row per CDR3 protein. This sample has 90,000 to 100,000 distinct CDR3 sequences; roughly a quarter occur once, and the top ten carry roughly 23%. Study-wide results and limits: The authors attributed T-cell counts and diversity one year after transplant mostly to newly produced T cells. Alpha-beta T cells about two months after transplant reportedly derived from several hundred expanded graft clones. Surviving thymic progenitors and recipient T cells were the source of high TCRbeta diversity at day 60 in some patients.

This clonotype was detected a few times. The antigen remains undetermined. The ends lost 7 bases at V and 6 bases at J; junction bases unmatched: 7. CDR3 length equals 12 residues. The germline V gene encodes CDR1 SQVTM and CDR2 ANQGSEA. The sample was PBMCs, taken before TCRalphabeta/CD19-depleted stem cell transplant. The clonotype comes from a boy between 2 and 15 years old with acute lymphoblastic leukemia, due to receive a stem cell transplant. The chain combines TRBV29-1 with TRBJ2-7; TRBD1 matches 9 bases. Written as DNA, the CDR3 is TGCAGCGGGATTACAGGGGGCGGCGAGCAGTACTTC. Its translation is CSGITGGGEQYF.